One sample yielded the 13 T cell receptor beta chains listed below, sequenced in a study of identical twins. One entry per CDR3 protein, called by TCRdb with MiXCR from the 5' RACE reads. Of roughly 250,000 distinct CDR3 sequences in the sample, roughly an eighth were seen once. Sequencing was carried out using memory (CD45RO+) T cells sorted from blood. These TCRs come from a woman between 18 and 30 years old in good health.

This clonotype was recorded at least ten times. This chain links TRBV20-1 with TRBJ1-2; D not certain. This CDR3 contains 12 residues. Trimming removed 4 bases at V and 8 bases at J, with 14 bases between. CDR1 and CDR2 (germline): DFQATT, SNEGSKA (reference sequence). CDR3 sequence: CSAILGEEGYTF. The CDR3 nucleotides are TGCAGTGCTATACTCGGGGAGGAAGGCTACACCTTC.

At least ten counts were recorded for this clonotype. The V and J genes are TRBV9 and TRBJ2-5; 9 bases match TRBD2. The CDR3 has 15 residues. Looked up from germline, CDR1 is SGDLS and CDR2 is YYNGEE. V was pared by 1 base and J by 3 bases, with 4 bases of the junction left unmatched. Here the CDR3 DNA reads TGTGCCAGCAGCGTAAAGGGGACTAGCAAAGAGACCCAGTACTTC. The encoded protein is CASSVKGTSKETQYF. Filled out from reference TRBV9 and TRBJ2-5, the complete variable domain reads DSGVTQTPKHLITATGQRVTLRCSPRSGDLSVYWYQQSLDQGLQFLIQYYNGEERAKGNILERFSAQQFPDLHSELNLSSLELGDSALYFCASSVKGTSKETQYFGPGTRLLVL.

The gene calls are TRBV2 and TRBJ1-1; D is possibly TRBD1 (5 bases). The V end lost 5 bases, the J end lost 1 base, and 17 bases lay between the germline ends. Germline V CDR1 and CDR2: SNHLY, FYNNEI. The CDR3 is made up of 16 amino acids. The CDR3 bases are TGTGCCAGCAGTCCGGCAGGGCTAGGAAGGAACACTGAAGCTTTCTTT. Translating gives CASSPAGLGRNTEAFF.

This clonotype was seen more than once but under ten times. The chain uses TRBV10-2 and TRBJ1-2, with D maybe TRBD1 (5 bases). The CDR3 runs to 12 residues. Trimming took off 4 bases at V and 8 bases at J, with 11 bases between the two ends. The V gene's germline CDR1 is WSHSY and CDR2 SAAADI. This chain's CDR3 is CASSVGERGYTF. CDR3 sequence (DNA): TGCGCCAGCAGTGTGGGGGAGCGGGGCTACACCTTC.

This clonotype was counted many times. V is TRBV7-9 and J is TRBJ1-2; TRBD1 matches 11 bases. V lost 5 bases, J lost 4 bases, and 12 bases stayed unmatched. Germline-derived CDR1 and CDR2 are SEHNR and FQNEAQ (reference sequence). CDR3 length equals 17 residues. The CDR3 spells CASSPRTGGRRSYGYTF. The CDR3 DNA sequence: TGTGCCAGCAGCCCACGGACAGGGGGCAGGCGTAGCTATGGCTACACCTTC.

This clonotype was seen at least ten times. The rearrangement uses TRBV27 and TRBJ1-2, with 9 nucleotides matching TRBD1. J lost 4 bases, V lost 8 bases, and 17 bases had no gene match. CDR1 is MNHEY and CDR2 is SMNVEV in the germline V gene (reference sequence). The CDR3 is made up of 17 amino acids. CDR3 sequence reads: CASATIRAGQGIYGYTF. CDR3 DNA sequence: TGTGCCAGCGCCACAATCAGAGCTGGACAGGGGATCTATGGCTACACCTTC.

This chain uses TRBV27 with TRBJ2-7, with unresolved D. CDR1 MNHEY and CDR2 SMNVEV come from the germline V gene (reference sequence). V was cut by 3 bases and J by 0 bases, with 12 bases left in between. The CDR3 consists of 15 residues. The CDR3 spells CASSFGSLNSYEQYF. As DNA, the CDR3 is TGTGCCAGCAGTTTTGGTAGCCTTAACTCCTACGAGCAGTACTTC.

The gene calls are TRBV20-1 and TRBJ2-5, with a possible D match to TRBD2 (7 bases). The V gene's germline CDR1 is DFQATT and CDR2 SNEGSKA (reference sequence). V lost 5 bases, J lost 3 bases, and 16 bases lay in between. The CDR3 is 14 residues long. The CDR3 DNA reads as TGCAGTGCTCCCCAGGGGCTAGCGGAAGAGACCCAGTACTTC. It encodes CSAPQGLAEETQYF.

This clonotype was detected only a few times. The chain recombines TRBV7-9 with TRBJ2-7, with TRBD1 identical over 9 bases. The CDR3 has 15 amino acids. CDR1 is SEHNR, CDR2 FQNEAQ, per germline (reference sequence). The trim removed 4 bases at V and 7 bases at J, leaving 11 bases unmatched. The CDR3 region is CASSSKWDRAEEQYF. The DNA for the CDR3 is TGTGCCAGCAGCTCCAAATGGGACAGGGCTGAAGAGCAGTACTTC. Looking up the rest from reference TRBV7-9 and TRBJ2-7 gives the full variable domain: DTGVSQNPRHKITKRGQNVTFRCDPISEHNRLYWYRQTLGQGPEFLTYFQNEAQLEKSRLLSDRFSAERPKGSFSTLEIQRTEQGDSAMYLCASSSKWDRAEEQYFGPGTRLTVT.

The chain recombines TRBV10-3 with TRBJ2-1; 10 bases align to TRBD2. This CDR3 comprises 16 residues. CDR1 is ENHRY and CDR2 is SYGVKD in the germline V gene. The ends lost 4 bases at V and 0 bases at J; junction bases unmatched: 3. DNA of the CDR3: TGTGCCATCAGTGGGACTAGCGGATCCTCCTACAATGAGCAGTTCTTC. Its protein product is CAISGTSGSSYNEQFF.

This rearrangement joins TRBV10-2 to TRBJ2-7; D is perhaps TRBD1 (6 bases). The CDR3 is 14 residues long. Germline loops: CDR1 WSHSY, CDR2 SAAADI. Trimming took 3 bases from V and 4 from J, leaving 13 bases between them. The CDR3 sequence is CASSEGARGYEQYF. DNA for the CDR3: TGCGCCAGCAGTGAAGGGGCCAGGGGATACGAGCAGTACTTC.

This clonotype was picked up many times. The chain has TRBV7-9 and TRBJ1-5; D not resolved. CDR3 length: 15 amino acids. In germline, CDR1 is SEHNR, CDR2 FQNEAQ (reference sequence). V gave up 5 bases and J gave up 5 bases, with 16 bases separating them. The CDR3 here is CASSPPDPDYQPQHF. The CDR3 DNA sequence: TGTGCCAGCAGCCCGCCCGACCCCGATTATCAGCCCCAGCATTTT. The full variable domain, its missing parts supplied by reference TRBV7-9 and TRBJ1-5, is DTGVSQNPRHKITKRGQNVTFRCDPISEHNRLYWYRQTLGQGPEFLTYFQNEAQLEKSRLLSDRFSAERPKGSFSTLEIQRTEQGDSAMYLCASSPPDPDYQPQHFGDGTRLSIL.

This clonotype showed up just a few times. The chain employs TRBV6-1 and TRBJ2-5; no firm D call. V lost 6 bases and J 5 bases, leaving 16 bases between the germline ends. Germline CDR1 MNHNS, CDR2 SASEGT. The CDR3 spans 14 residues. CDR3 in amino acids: CASREQGVQETQYF. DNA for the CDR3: TGTGCCAGCAGGGAGCAAGGTGTTCAGGAGACCCAGTACTTC.